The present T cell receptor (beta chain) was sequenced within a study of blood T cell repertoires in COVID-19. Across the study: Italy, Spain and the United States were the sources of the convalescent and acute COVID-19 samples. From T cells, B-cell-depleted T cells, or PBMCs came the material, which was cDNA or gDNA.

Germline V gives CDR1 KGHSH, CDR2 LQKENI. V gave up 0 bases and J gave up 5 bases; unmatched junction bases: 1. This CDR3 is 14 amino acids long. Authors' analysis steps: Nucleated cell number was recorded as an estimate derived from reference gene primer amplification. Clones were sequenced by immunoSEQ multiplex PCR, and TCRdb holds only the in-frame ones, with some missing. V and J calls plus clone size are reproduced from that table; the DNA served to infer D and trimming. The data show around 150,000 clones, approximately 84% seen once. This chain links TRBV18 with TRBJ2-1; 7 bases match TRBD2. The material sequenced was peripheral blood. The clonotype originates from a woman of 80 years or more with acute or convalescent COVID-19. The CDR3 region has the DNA TGTGCCAGCTCACCACCTGCGGGAGACAATGAGCAGTTCTTC. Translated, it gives CASSPPAGDNEQFF.